This T cell receptor (beta chain) was sequenced for a study of T cells in Graves' hyperthyroidism and ophthalmopathy. Amplification targeted TCR beta CDR3 regions from RNA transcripts. In the first-round RT-PCR of the TCR CDR3, the HTBI primer set was used. One entry per CDR3 protein results from TCRdb running MiXCR on the multiplex PCR reads. Seen here are some 360,000 distinct CDR3 sequences, about a sixth observed once, and the top ten hold 15% to 18%. The V end was cut by 4 bases, the J end by 5 bases, with 18 bases between. There are 15 residues in the CDR3. Germline V gene sequence: CDR1 SGHDT, CDR2 YYEEEE. This clonotype was detected many times.

The specimen sequenced was blood. This TCR was sampled from a woman aged 40 to 50 with Graves' ophthalmopathy. V and J are TRBV5-6 and TRBJ1-2, with D possibly being TRBD1 (5 bases). Written as DNA, the CDR3 is TGTGCCAGCAGCCCCGTGGGGGGATCGGCTTATGGCTACACCTTC. Its translation: CASSPVGGSAYGYTF. Together with reference TRBV5-6 and TRBJ1-2, the CDR3 gives the full variable domain: DAGVTQSPTHLIKTRGQQVTLRCSPKSGHDTVSWYQQALGQGPQFIFQYYEEEERQRGNFPDRFSGHQFPNYSSELNVNALLLGDSALYLCASSPVGGSAYGYTFGSGTRLTVV.